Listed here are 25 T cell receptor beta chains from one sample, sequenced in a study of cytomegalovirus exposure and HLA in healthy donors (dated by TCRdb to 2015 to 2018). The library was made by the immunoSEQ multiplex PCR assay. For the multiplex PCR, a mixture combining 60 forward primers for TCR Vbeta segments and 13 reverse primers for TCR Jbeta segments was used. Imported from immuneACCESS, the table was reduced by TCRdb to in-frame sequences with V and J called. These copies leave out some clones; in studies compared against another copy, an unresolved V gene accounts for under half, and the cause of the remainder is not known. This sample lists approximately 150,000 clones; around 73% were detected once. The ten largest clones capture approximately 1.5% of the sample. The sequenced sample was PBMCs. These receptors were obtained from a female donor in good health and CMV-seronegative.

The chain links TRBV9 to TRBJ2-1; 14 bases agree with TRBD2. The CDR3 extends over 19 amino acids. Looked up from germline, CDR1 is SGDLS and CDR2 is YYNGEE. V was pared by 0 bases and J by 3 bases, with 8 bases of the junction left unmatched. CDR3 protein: CASSVGLAGGPGSYNEQFF. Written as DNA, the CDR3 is TGTGCCAGCAGCGTAGGACTAGCGGGAGGGCCGGGCAGCTACAATGAGCAGTTCTTC. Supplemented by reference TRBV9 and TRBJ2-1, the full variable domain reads DSGVTQTPKHLITATGQRVTLRCSPRSGDLSVYWYQQSLDQGLQFLIQYYNGEERAKGNILERFSAQQFPDLHSELNLSSLELGDSALYFCASSVGLAGGPGSYNEQFFGPGTRLTVL.

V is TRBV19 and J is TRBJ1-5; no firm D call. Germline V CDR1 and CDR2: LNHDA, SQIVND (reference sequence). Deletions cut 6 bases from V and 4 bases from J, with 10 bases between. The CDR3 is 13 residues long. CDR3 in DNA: TGTGCCAGTAGCTTCCGGGAGAATCAGCCCCAGCATTTT. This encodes CASSFRENQPQHF. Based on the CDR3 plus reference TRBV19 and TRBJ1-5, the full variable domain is DGGITQSPKYLFRKEGQNVTLSCEQNLNHDAMYWYRQDPGQGLRLIYYSQIVNDFQKGDIAEGYSVSREKKESFPLTVTSAQKNPTAFYLCASSFRENQPQHFGDGTRLSIL.

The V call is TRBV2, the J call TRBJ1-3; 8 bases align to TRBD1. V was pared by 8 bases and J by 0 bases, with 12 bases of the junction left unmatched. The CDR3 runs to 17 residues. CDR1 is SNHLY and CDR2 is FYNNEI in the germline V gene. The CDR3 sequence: CASDIGQGQSSGNTIYF. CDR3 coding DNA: TGTGCCAGCGATATAGGACAGGGCCAGAGCTCTGGAAACACCATATATTTT.

For the CDR3, the DNA is TGTGCCTGGAGTCGCGCGGGAGTTGGGGCCAACGTCCTGACTTTC. This sequence encodes CAWSRAGVGANVLTF. The chain links TRBV30 to TRBJ2-6; 7 bases map to TRBD2. The CDR3 extends over 15 amino acids. Germline V gene sequence: CDR1 GTSNPN, CDR2 SVGIG (reference sequence). V was clipped by 2 bases and J by 3 bases; unmatched bases: 4. The complete variable domain, with remaining parts taken from reference TRBV30 and TRBJ2-6, reads SQTIHQWPATLVQPVGSPLSLECTVEGTSNPNLYWYRQAAGRGLQLLFYSVGIGQISSEVPQNLSASRPQDRQFILSSKKLLLSDSGFYLCAWSRAGVGANVLTFGAGSRLTVL.

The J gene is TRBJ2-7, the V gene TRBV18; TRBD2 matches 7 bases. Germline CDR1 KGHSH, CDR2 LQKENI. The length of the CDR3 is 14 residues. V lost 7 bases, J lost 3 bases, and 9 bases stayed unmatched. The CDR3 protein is CASYSGGQGYEQYF. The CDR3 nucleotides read TGTGCCAGCTACTCGGGGGGTCAGGGCTACGAGCAGTACTTC.

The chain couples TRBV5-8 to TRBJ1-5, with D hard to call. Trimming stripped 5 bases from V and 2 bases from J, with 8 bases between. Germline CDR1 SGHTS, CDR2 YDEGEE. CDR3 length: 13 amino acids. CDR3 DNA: TGTGCCAGCAGGTGGAGGGGCAATCAGCCCCAGCATTTT. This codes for CASRWRGNQPQHF.

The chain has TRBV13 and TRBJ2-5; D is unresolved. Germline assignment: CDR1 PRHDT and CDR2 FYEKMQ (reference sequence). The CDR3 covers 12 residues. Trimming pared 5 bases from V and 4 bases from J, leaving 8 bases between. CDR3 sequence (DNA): TGTGCCAGCAGCCCAGGAAGAGAGACCCAGTACTTC. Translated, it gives CASSPGRETQYF. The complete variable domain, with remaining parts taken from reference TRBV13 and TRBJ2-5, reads AAGVIQSPRHLIKEKRETATLKCYPIPRHDTVYWYQQGPGQDPQFLISFYEKMQSDKGSIPDRFSAQQFSDYHSELNMSSLELGDSALYFCASSPGRETQYFGPGTRLLVL.

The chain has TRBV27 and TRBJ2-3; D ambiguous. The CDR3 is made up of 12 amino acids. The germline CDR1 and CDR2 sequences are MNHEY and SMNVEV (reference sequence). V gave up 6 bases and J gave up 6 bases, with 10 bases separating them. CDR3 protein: CASSISRDTQYF. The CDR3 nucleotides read TGTGCCAGCAGCATCAGCAGGGATACGCAGTATTTT.

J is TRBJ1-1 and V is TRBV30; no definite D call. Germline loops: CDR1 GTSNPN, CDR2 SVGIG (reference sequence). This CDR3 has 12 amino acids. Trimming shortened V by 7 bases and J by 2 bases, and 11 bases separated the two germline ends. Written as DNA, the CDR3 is TGTGCCTTAGCGAGGATAAACACTGAAGCTTTCTTT. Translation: CALARINTEAFF.

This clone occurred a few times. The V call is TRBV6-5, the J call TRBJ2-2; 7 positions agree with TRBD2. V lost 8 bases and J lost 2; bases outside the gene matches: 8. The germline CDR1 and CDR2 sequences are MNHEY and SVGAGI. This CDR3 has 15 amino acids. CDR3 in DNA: TGTGCCAGCGAAAACCGGGGGGATAACACCGGGGAGCTGTTTTTT. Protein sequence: CASENRGDNTGELFF.

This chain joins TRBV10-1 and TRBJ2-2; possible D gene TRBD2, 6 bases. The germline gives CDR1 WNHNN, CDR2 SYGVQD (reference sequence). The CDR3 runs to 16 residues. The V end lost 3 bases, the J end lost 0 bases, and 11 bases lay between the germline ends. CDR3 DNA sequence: TGCGCCAGCAGTGATTTGGCGGGGCCGAACACCGGGGAGCTGTTTTTT. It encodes CASSDLAGPNTGELFF.

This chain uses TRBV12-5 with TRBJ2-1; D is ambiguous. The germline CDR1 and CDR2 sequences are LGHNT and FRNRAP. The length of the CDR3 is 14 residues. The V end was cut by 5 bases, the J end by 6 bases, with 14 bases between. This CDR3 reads CASGVNVPSNEQFF. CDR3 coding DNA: TGTGCTAGTGGTGTTAATGTCCCTTCCAATGAGCAGTTCTTC.

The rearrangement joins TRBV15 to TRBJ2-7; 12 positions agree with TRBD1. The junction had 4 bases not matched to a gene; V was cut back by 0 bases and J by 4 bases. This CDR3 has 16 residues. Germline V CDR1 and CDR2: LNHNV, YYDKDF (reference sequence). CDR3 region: CATSRDSGQGAYEQYF. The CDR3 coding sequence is TGTGCCACCAGCAGAGACTCGGGACAGGGGGCGTACGAGCAGTACTTC.

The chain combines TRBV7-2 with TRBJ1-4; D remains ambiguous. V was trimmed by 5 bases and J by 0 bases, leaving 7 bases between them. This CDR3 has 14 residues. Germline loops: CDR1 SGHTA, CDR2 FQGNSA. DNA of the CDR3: TGTGCCAGCAGCCGGGAGGCAACTAATGAAAAACTGTTTTTT. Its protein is CASSREATNEKLFF.

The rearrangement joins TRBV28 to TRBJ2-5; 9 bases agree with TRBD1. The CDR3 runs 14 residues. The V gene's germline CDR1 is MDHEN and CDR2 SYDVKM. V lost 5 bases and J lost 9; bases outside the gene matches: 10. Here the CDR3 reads CASSPMGQGGAQYF. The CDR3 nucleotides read TGTGCCAGCAGTCCTATGGGACAGGGAGGAGCCCAGTACTTC.

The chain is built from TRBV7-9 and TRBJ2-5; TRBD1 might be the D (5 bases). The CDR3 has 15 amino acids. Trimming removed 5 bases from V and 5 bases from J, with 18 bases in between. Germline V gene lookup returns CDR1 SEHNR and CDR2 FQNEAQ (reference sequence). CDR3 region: CASSPQRTFGETQYF. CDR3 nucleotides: TGTGCCAGCAGCCCCCAAAGGACATTTGGGGAGACCCAGTACTTC. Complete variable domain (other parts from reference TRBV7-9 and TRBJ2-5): DTGVSQNPRHKITKRGQNVTFRCDPISEHNRLYWYRQTLGQGPEFLTYFQNEAQLEKSRLLSDRFSAERPKGSFSTLEIQRTEQGDSAMYLCASSPQRTFGETQYFGPGTRLLVL.

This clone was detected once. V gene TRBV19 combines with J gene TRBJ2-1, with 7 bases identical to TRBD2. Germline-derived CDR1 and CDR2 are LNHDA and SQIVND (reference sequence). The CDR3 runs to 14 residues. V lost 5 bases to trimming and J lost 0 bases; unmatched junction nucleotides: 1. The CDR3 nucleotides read TGTGCCAGTAGTCGGACTAGCTCCTACAATGAGCAGTTCTTC. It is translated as CASSRTSSYNEQFF.

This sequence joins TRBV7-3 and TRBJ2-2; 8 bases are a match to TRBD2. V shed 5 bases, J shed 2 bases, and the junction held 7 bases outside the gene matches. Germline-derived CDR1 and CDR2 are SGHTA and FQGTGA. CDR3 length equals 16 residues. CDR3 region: CASSPMSGRNTGELFF. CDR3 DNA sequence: TGTGCCAGCAGCCCGATGAGCGGGAGAAACACCGGGGAGCTGTTTTTT.

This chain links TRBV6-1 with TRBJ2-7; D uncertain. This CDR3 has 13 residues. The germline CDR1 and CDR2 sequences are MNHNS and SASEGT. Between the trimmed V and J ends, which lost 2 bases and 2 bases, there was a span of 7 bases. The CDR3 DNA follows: TGTGCCAGCAGTGAACAGGAAGCCTACGAGCAGTACTTC. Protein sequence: CASSEQEAYEQYF.

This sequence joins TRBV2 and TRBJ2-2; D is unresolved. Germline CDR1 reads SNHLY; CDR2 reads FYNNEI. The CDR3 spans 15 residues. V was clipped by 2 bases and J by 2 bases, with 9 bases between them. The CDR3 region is CASSEQAFNTGELFF. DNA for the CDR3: TGTGCCAGCAGTGAACAGGCCTTTAACACCGGGGAGCTGTTTTTT.

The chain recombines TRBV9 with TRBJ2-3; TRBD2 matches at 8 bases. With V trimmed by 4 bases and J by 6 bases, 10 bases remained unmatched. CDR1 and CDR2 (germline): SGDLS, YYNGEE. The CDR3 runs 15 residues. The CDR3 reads CASSLLADPADTQYF. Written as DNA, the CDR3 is TGTGCCAGCAGCTTACTAGCGGACCCCGCGGATACGCAGTATTTT.

CDR3 DNA sequence: TGTGCCAGCAGCCCCCCCCTGGATACGCAGTATTTT. Protein sequence: CASSPPLDTQYF. J is TRBJ2-3 and V is TRBV7-2; D is unclear. The CDR3 contains 12 residues. Germline-derived CDR1 and CDR2 are SGHTA and FQGNSA. The germline V and J ends were trimmed by 5 bases and 6 bases, with 9 bases remaining between them.

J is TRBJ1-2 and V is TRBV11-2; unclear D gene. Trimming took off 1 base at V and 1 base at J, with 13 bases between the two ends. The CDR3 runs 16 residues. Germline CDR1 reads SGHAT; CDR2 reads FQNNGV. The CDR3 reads CASSLGSGSNNYGYTF. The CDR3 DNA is TGTGCCAGCAGCTTAGGGTCGGGAAGCAATAACTATGGCTACACCTTC.

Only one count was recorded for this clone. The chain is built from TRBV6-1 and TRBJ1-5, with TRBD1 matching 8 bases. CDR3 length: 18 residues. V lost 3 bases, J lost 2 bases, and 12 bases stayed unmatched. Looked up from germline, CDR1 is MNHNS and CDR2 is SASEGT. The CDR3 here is CASSEGPPGGVGNQPQHF. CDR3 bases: TGTGCCAGCAGTGAGGGCCCCCCAGGGGGCGTTGGCAATCAGCCCCAGCATTTT.

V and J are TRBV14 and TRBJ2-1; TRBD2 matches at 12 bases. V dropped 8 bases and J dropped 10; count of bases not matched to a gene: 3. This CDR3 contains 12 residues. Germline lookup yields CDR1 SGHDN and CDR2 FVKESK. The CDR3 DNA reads TGTGCCAGCGGGACTAGCGGGCCCGAGCAGTTCTTC. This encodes CASGTSGPEQFF.